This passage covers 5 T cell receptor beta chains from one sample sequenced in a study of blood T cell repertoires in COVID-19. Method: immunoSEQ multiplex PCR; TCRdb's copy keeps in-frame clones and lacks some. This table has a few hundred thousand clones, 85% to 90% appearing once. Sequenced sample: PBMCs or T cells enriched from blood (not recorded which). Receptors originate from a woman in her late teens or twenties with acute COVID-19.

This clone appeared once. The CDR3 is CASSLGVDEKLFF. DNA for the CDR3: TGTGCCAGCAGCTTAGGGGTGGATGAAAAACTGTTTTTT. J is TRBJ1-4 and V is TRBV5-6, with a weak D call TRBD1 (5 bases). V was shortened by 2 bases and J by 6 bases, with 8 bases between the two germline ends. Germline V lookup: CDR1 SGHDT, CDR2 YYEEEE. CDR3 length: 13 amino acids.

The CDR3, as DNA: TGTGCCAGCAGTGACGTTCCGGGACTCGGCCCGGGTACGCAGTATTTT. Translating gives CASSDVPGLGPGTQYF. The chain employs TRBV25-1 and TRBJ2-3; the D gene is possibly TRBD2 (6 bases). The V and J ends lost 3 bases and 8 bases respectively, with 21 bases between them. The CDR3 totals 16 residues. In germline, CDR1 is MGHDK, CDR2 SYGVNS.

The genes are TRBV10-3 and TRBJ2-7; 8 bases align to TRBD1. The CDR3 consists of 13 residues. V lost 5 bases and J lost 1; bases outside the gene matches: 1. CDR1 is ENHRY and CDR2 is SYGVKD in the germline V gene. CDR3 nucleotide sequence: TGTGCCATCAGTTGGGACAGGTCCTACGAGCAGTACTTC. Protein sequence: CAISWDRSYEQYF.

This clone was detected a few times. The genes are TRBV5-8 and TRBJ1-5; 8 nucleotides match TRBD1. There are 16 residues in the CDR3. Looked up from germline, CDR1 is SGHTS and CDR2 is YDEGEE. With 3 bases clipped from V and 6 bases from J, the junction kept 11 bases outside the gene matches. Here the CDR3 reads CASSSPETGVSQPQHF. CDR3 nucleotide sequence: TGTGCCAGCAGCTCCCCGGAGACAGGGGTCTCTCAGCCCCAGCATTTT.

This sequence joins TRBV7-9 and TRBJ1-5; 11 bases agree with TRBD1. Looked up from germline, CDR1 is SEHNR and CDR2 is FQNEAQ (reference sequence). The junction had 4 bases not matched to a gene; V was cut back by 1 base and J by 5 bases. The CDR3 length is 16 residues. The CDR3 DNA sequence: TGTGCCAGCAGCTTAGGTTGGACAGGGGGCGATCAGCCCCAGCATTTT. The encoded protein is CASSLGWTGGDQPQHF.